This T cell receptor beta chain was sequenced for a study of PD-1 blockade in mismatch repair-deficient tumors (dated 2017 in TCRdb). Regarding the complete study: Between late 2013 and 2016, the trial enrolled approximately 90 consecutive patients with 12 types of mismatch repair-deficient cancer, all of whom had received prior treatment and were progressing. Deep sequencing of TCR CDR3 regions was used to track tumor-associated T cell clones in peripheral blood of patients responding to PD-1 blockade. Study-wide conclusions, independent of this receptor: After pembrolizumab, tumor-resident clones, which were often undetectable in blood before treatment, expanded rapidly and then contracted, generally ahead of radiologic responses.

The junction shows trimming of 4 bases on V and 2 bases on J, plus 17 bases between the germline ends. Spanning cysteine to phenylalanine, the CDR3 consists of 16 amino acids. Only the CDR3 DNA is retained, 48 bases long and in frame from the first base. For CDR1 and CDR2, the germline V gene lists MNHEY and SVGAGI. For every enrolled patient, mismatch repair deficiency was confirmed by either polymerase chain reaction or immunohistochemistry. A few patients who responded to pembrolizumab therapy underwent TCR sequencing. The phase II trial prospectively evaluated PD-1 blockade with pembrolizumab in advanced mismatch repair-deficient cancers, independent of tissue of origin. Serial peripheral blood T cell samples were collected before and at multiple times after starting PD-1 blockade. Blood sampling time points were reported as weeks after the first dose of pembrolizumab. With respect to this clone: Its specific antigen is unknown. It has no much larger one-base neighbor in the sample; base qualities were not kept.

Receptor libraries were prepared by the immunoSEQ multiplex PCR assay. Sourced from immuneACCESS, this table was stored by TCRdb with only in-frame sequences that have V and J called. A share of the clones is absent; for the studies checked, an unresolved V gene accounts for under half, and the remainder has no known explanation. The sample table shows roughly 79,000 clones, and 65% to 85% are seen once. The ten largest clonotypes hold 5% to 7% of the sample. The TCR comes from an adult with mismatch repair-deficient cancer. The material sequenced was peripheral blood, taken 44 weeks after starting pembrolizumab. The chain is assembled from TRBV6-5 and TRBJ2-5, with the D gene not clear enough to name. The sequenced DNA: TGTGCCAGCAGTTCTCCGGACCGAAACATGCAAGAGACCCAGTACTTC. It codes for CASSSPDRNMQETQYF.